This is a list of T cell receptor beta chains from one sample in a study of blood T cell repertoires in COVID-19. Sequencing was performed with immunoSEQ multiplex PCR; in TCRdb, only in-frame clones are kept and a portion is missing. The data contain 65,000 to 85,000 clones, roughly 88% of them singletons. The specimen was peripheral blood. The receptors derive from a human donor in a cohort sampled during active COVID-19. Both conserved end residues are part of each CDR3. Fields, in order: J gene, V gene, D gene, clone size, CDR3 protein, CDR3 DNA. A D gene is named only where the DNA matches it firmly. Clone size is not always given. Where it is, it says once, few, many or a class for expanded clones.

j_call: TRBJ1-4; v_call: TRBV7-2; d_call: TRBD1; clone_size: .; cdr3_aa: CASSSTGGSEKLFF; cdr3_nt: TGTGCCAGCAGCTCTACAGGGGGAAGTGAAAAACTGTTTTTT
j_call: TRBJ1-2; v_call: TRBV6-6; d_call: .; clone_size: .; cdr3_aa: CASSTSAWNYGYTF; cdr3_nt: TGTGCCAGCAGTACCAGCGCCTGGAACTATGGCTACACCTTC
j_call: TRBJ1-4; v_call: TRBV6-5; d_call: .; clone_size: .; cdr3_aa: CASSYRGYHNEKLFF; cdr3_nt: TGTGCCAGCAGTTATAGGGGGTATCATAATGAAAAACTGTTTTTT
j_call: TRBJ1-4; v_call: TRBV28; d_call: .; clone_size: .; cdr3_aa: CASSLDSSREKLFF; cdr3_nt: TGTGCCAGCAGTCTGGACAGTTCACGGGAAAAACTGTTTTTT
j_call: TRBJ2-1; v_call: TRBV7-2; d_call: TRBD2; clone_size: .; cdr3_aa: CASSHSGVAKNEQFF; cdr3_nt: TGTGCCAGCAGCCATAGCGGGGTGGCTAAAAATGAGCAGTTCTTC
j_call: TRBJ2-5; v_call: TRBV27; d_call: TRBD1; clone_size: .; cdr3_aa: CASSVRSPGQGAPLQETQYF; cdr3_nt: TGTGCCAGCAGTGTGCGGTCCCCGGGACAGGGGGCGCCCTTACAAGAGACCCAGTACTTC
j_call: TRBJ2-5; v_call: TRBV6-6; d_call: TRBD2; clone_size: .; cdr3_aa: CASRSGTSGAETQYF; cdr3_nt: TGTGCCAGCAGATCCGGGACTAGCGGCGCGGAGACCCAGTACTTC
j_call: TRBJ2-1; v_call: TRBV6-5; d_call: TRBD2; clone_size: .; cdr3_aa: CASIQLAGGNEQFF; cdr3_nt: TGTGCCAGCATCCAGCTAGCGGGAGGGAATGAGCAGTTCTTC
j_call: TRBJ2-2; v_call: TRBV10-3; d_call: TRBD1; clone_size: .; cdr3_aa: CAIQTEGQLNTGELFF; cdr3_nt: TGTGCCATTCAAACCGAGGGACAGCTGAACACCGGGGAGCTGTTTTTT
j_call: TRBJ2-1; v_call: TRBV7-2; d_call: TRBD2; clone_size: .; cdr3_aa: CASSLGGTSGYNEQFF; cdr3_nt: TGTGCCAGCAGCTTAGGAGGGACTAGCGGCTACAATGAGCAGTTCTTC
j_call: TRBJ2-3; v_call: TRBV7-8; d_call: .; clone_size: .; cdr3_aa: CASSLGVAETYRADTQYF; cdr3_nt: TGTGCCAGCAGCTTAGGGGTAGCGGAGACTTATAGGGCAGATACGCAGTATTTT
j_call: TRBJ2-1; v_call: TRBV5-1; d_call: TRBD1; clone_size: .; cdr3_aa: CASSLGQDRGNEQFF; cdr3_nt: TGCGCCAGCAGCTTAGGACAGGACAGGGGCAATGAGCAGTTCTTC
j_call: TRBJ2-2; v_call: TRBV2; d_call: .; clone_size: .; cdr3_aa: CASTTGEGFLAGELFF; cdr3_nt: TGTGCCAGCACTACGGGAGAAGGTTTCTTGGCCGGGGAGCTGTTTTTT
j_call: TRBJ1-5; v_call: TRBV19; d_call: .; clone_size: .; cdr3_aa: CASSDSGNQPQHF; cdr3_nt: TGTGCCAGTAGTGACAGTGGCAATCAGCCCCAGCATTTT
j_call: TRBJ2-2; v_call: TRBV7-9; d_call: .; clone_size: .; cdr3_aa: CASSLWSGELFF; cdr3_nt: TGTGCCAGCAGCCTTTGGAGCGGGGAGCTGTTTTTT
j_call: TRBJ1-1; v_call: TRBV6-6; d_call: .; clone_size: once; cdr3_aa: CASSPHGSGDLTEAFF; cdr3_nt: TGTGCCAGCAGTCCCCACGGGTCAGGGGACCTCACTGAAGCTTTCTTT
j_call: TRBJ2-5; v_call: TRBV5-6; d_call: .; clone_size: .; cdr3_aa: CASSFGEGVETQYF; cdr3_nt: TGTGCCAGCAGCTTTGGTGAAGGGGTAGAGACCCAGTACTTC
j_call: TRBJ1-1; v_call: TRBV5-1; d_call: .; clone_size: .; cdr3_aa: CASRKRTESEAFF; cdr3_nt: TGCGCCAGCAGAAAAAGGACAGAATCTGAAGCTTTCTTT
j_call: TRBJ1-5; v_call: TRBV6-2/TRBV6-3; d_call: .; clone_size: .; cdr3_aa: CASSSDRSNQPQHF; cdr3_nt: TGTGCCAGCAGTTCCGACAGGAGCAATCAGCCCCAGCATTTT
j_call: TRBJ2-7; v_call: TRBV6-2/TRBV6-3; d_call: TRBD1; clone_size: once; cdr3_aa: CASSYFSTGALDEQYF; cdr3_nt: TGTGCCAGCAGTTACTTCTCGACAGGGGCCTTAGACGAGCAGTACTTC
j_call: TRBJ1-2; v_call: TRBV10-2; d_call: .; clone_size: .; cdr3_aa: CASKAGNAGLIYTF; cdr3_nt: TGCGCCAGCAAGGCGGGAAACGCCGGCTTAATCTACACCTTC
j_call: TRBJ1-2; v_call: TRBV18; d_call: .; clone_size: .; cdr3_aa: CASSSPNAPIGYTF; cdr3_nt: TGTGCCAGCTCATCCCCCAATGCGCCCATAGGCTACACCTTC
j_call: TRBJ2-3; v_call: TRBV20-1; d_call: .; clone_size: .; cdr3_aa: CSARSRDTQYF; cdr3_nt: TGCAGTGCTAGGAGCCGAGATACGCAGTATTTT
j_call: TRBJ1-5; v_call: TRBV11-2; d_call: .; clone_size: .; cdr3_aa: CASSPAGNPNQPQHF; cdr3_nt: TGTGCCAGCAGCCCGGCAGGGAATCCCAATCAGCCCCAGCATTTT
j_call: TRBJ1-5; v_call: TRBV3-1/TRBV3-2; d_call: TRBD1; clone_size: .; cdr3_aa: CASSQETGGRSNQPQHF; cdr3_nt: TGTGCCAGCAGCCAAGAAACAGGGGGTCGGAGCAATCAGCCCCAGCATTTT
j_call: TRBJ2-7; v_call: TRBV6-5; d_call: TRBD2; clone_size: .; cdr3_aa: CASRPGGFSYEQYF; cdr3_nt: TGTGCCAGCAGGCCGGGGGGGTTTTCCTACGAGCAGTACTTC
j_call: TRBJ1-1; v_call: TRBV28; d_call: .; clone_size: .; cdr3_aa: CASSSAEGFLAFF; cdr3_nt: TGTGCCAGCAGCTCGGCGGAGGGTTTCCTAGCTTTCTTT
j_call: TRBJ1-1; v_call: TRBV11-3; d_call: TRBD1; clone_size: .; cdr3_aa: CASSLEDRGPATEAFF; cdr3_nt: TGTGCCAGCAGCTTAGAAGACAGGGGACCGGCCACTGAAGCTTTCTTT
j_call: TRBJ1-1; v_call: TRBV6-5; d_call: .; clone_size: .; cdr3_aa: CASTDSGYTEAFF; cdr3_nt: TGTGCCAGCACCGATTCCGGGTACACTGAAGCTTTCTTT
j_call: TRBJ2-3; v_call: TRBV18; d_call: .; clone_size: .; cdr3_aa: CASPPFADTQYF; cdr3_nt: TGTGCCAGCCCCCCCTTCGCAGATACGCAGTATTTT
j_call: TRBJ2-5; v_call: TRBV18; d_call: .; clone_size: .; cdr3_aa: CASSPGGTQETQYF; cdr3_nt: TGTGCCAGCTCACCGGGCGGGACCCAAGAGACCCAGTACTTC
j_call: TRBJ1-6; v_call: TRBV13; d_call: TRBD1; clone_size: .; cdr3_aa: CASSPGQAQNSPLHF; cdr3_nt: TGTGCCAGCAGCCCGGGACAGGCTCAAAATTCACCCCTCCACTTT
j_call: TRBJ1-2; v_call: TRBV27; d_call: .; clone_size: once; cdr3_aa: CATSGGPYGYTF; cdr3_nt: TGTGCCACCTCCGGTGGGCCCTATGGCTACACCTTC
j_call: TRBJ2-2; v_call: TRBV7-9; d_call: .; clone_size: .; cdr3_aa: CASSLALLGQYTGELFF; cdr3_nt: TGTGCCAGCAGCTTAGCGCTTTTAGGACAGTACACCGGGGAGCTGTTTTTT
j_call: TRBJ2-1; v_call: TRBV28; d_call: TRBD1; clone_size: .; cdr3_aa: CASSPGQGLTYNEQFF; cdr3_nt: TGTGCCAGCAGCCCCGGACAGGGGTTAACCTACAATGAGCAGTTCTTC
j_call: TRBJ1-3; v_call: TRBV30; d_call: .; clone_size: once; cdr3_aa: CASTRDSGNTIYF; cdr3_nt: TGTGCCTCAACCCGGGACTCCGGAAACACCATATATTTT
j_call: TRBJ2-1; v_call: TRBV25-1; d_call: .; clone_size: few; cdr3_aa: CASSGHSLVGEQFF; cdr3_nt: TGTGCCAGCAGTGGACACTCCTTAGTCGGTGAGCAGTTCTTC
j_call: TRBJ2-7; v_call: TRBV4-1; d_call: TRBD2; clone_size: .; cdr3_aa: CASSRQSTSGTYEQYF; cdr3_nt: TGCGCCAGCAGCCGCCAATCGACTAGCGGGACCTACGAGCAGTACTTC
j_call: TRBJ1-2; v_call: TRBV30; d_call: TRBD1; clone_size: .; cdr3_aa: CAWKEGGTGGVGSGYTF; cdr3_nt: TGTGCCTGGAAGGAAGGGGGAACAGGGGGCGTGGGGTCTGGCTACACCTTC
j_call: TRBJ1-4; v_call: TRBV7-9; d_call: TRBD1; clone_size: .; cdr3_aa: CASSYRGRGEKLFF; cdr3_nt: TGTGCCAGCAGCTACAGGGGGCGCGGGGAAAAACTGTTTTTT
j_call: TRBJ2-1; v_call: TRBV2; d_call: .; clone_size: .; cdr3_aa: CASSEARWFEQFF; cdr3_nt: TGTGCCAGCAGTGAAGCGCGGTGGTTTGAGCAGTTCTTC
j_call: TRBJ2-1; v_call: TRBV24-1; d_call: .; clone_size: .; cdr3_aa: CATSAGFEQFF; cdr3_nt: TGTGCCACCAGTGCCGGGTTTGAGCAGTTCTTC
j_call: TRBJ1-5; v_call: TRBV29-1; d_call: TRBD1; clone_size: once; cdr3_aa: CSVDGQGPDQPQHF; cdr3_nt: TGCAGCGTTGACGGACAGGGGCCCGATCAGCCCCAGCATTTT